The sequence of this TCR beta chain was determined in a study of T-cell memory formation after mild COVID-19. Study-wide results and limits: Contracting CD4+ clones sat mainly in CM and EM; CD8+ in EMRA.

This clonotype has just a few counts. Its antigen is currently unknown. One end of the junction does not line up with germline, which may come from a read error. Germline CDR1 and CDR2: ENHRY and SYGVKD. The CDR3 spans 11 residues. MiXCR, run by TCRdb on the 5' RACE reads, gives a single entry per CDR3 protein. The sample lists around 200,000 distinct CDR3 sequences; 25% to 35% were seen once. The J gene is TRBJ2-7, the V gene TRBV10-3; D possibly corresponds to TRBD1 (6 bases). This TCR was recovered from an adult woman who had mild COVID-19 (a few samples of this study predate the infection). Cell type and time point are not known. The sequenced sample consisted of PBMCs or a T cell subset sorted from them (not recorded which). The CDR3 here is CAISDTGHLWF. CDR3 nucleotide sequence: TGTGCCATCAGTGATACGGGACACTTGTGGTTC.